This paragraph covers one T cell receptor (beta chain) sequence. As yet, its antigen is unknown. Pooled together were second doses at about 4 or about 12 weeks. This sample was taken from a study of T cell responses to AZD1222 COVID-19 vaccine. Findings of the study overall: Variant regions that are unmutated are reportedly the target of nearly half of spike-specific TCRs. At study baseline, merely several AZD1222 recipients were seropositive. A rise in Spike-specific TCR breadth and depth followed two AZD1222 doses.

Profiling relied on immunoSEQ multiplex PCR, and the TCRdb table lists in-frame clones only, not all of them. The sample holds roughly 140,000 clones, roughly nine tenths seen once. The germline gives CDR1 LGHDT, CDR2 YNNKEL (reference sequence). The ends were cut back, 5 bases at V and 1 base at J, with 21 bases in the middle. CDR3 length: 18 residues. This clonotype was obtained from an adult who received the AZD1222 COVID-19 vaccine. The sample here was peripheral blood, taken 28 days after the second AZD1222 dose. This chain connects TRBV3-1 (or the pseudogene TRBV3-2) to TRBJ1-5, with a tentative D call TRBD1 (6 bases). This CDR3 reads CASSSTTRGLGSNQPQHF. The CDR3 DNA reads TGTGCCAGCAGCTCTACTACTAGGGGGTTGGGGAGCAATCAGCCCCAGCATTTT.